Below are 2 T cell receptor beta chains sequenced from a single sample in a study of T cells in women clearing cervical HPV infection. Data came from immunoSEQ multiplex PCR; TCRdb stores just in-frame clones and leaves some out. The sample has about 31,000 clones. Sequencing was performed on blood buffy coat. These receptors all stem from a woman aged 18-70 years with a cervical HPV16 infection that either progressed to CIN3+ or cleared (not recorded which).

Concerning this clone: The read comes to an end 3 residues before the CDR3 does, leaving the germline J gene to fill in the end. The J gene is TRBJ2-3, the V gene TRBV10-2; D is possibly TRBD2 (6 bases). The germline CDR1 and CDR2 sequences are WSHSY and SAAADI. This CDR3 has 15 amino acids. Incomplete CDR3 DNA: TGCGCCAGCAGTGATAGCGGAGCCCTTCAAGAGACG. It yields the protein CASSDSGALQET. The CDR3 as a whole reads CASSDSGALQETQYF.

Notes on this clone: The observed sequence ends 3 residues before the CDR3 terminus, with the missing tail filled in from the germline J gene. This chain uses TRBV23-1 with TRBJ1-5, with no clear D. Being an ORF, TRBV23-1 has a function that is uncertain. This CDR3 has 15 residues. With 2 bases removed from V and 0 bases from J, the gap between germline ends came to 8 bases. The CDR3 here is CASSQGRFSNQPQHF. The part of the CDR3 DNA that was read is TGCGCCAGCAGTCAAGGCAGGTTTAGCAATCAGCCC.